This TCR beta chain was identified during a study of shared clonotypes between healthy human individuals. Whole-study findings and limits: Rarefaction showed sorted-subset sequencing was incomplete despite large depth.

This table comes from immunoSEQ multiplex PCR, and its TCRdb copy is limited to in-frame clones, with some not included. The data contain 2.3 million or so clones, approximately 93% of them singletons. A word on this clone: Its antigen is as yet unknown.

Germline V gene lookup returns CDR1 SNHLY and CDR2 FYNNEI. J gave up 6 bases and V 2 bases, and 13 bases lay outside the gene matches. The CDR3 is 19 residues long. Material for sequencing was naive CD4+ T cells from PBMCs. Subset described: CD45RA+ positively selected. The receptor's source is a man aged 18 to 29 in good health. Some clones in this sample may be carry-over from other donors' samples. This chain links TRBV2 with TRBJ2-1, with 13 bases lining up with TRBD2. The CDR3 loop is CASSEIRTSGSRLVNEQFF. DNA for the CDR3: TGTGCCAGCAGTGAAATCCGGACTAGCGGGAGCCGGCTGGTCAATGAGCAGTTCTTC.